These T cell receptor beta chains were read from a single sample in a study of T cell responses to AZD1222 COVID-19 vaccine. Measured with immunoSEQ multiplex PCR; TCRdb has only the in-frame clones, and not every one. The sample shows about 140,000 clones, and 2.2% sits with its ten largest clones. Sequencing was performed on peripheral blood. These receptor sequences come from an adult in good health. Each CDR3 is given with its conserved first and last residue. Fields, in order: J gene, V gene, CDR3 protein.

TRBJ2-5,TRBV7-2,CASSPWRGELETQYF
TRBJ1-6,TRBV6-5,CASREGPAVGSPLHF
TRBJ2-7,TRBV20-1,CSASGVRGAHEQYF
TRBJ1-5,TRBV6-5,CASSPLGGMSQPQHF
TRBJ1-5,TRBV6-5,CASSRGGNQPQHF
TRBJ2-7,TRBV19,CASSIRDGGYEQYF
TRBJ2-7,TRBV5-6,CASSLGRGAGTGSFEQYF
TRBJ1-5,TRBV30,CAWSVGGGGNQPQHF
TRBJ1-6,TRBV5-1,CASSSDRGGNSPLHF
TRBJ1-3,TRBV19,CASTGLAGNTIYF
TRBJ1-4,TRBV19,CASSMRQGSNEKLFF
TRBJ1-2,TRBV18,CASSPPGQFIGYTF
TRBJ1-1,TRBV18,CASSPPIGVRTTEAFF
TRBJ2-1,TRBV2,CASSETSAFYNEQFF
TRBJ2-3,TRBV6-5,CASSLTGTTTDTQYF
TRBJ1-2,TRBV12-3/TRBV12-4,CASSQGAWGYTF
TRBJ1-5,TRBV11-2,CASSLGANQPQHF
TRBJ2-1,TRBV24-1,CATSGQGGNEQFF
TRBJ1-1,TRBV3-1/TRBV3-2,CASSAPAAAEAFF
TRBJ2-7,TRBV9,CASSSEAGEQYF
TRBJ1-2,TRBV2,CASRTGGDYGYTF
TRBJ1-1,TRBV6-5,CASSYQGQRTEAFF
TRBJ1-2,TRBV30,CAWSTGNFNYGYTF
TRBJ2-4,TRBV21-1,CASSKRKGYGGKNIQYF
TRBJ1-4,TRBV11-3,CASSHGQSNEKLFF
TRBJ1-6,TRBV2,CASSETGNSPLHF
TRBJ1-2,TRBV7-9,CASSLDRGLRGYTF
TRBJ2-1,TRBV7-9,CASSSRSGSLYNEQFF
TRBJ1-6,TRBV25-1,CASTGQGVSPLHF
TRBJ1-6,TRBV28,CASSPDGNSPLHF
TRBJ1-1,TRBV6-5,CASSYWGERTEAFF
TRBJ1-1,TRBV11-2,CASRPTRGNTEAFF
TRBJ1-1,TRBV6-5,CAIWGGLGSNTEAFF
TRBJ1-6,TRBV7-8,CASRTGETFSPLHF
TRBJ2-5,TRBV4-3,CASSQEPTTETQYF
TRBJ2-1,TRBV3-1/TRBV3-2,CASSQGSPGGPYNEQFF
TRBJ1-2,TRBV25-1,CASSDRAYGYTF
TRBJ1-1,TRBV25-1,CASSRTGGSNTEAFF
TRBJ1-1,TRBV6-5,CASSYLEDTEAFF
TRBJ1-5,TRBV23-1,CASKFGNYQPQHF
TRBJ1-4,TRBV18,CASSPEHLNEKLFF
TRBJ2-3,TRBV11-3,CASDGPGATDTQYF
TRBJ2-2,TRBV7-2,CASSLRSLNTGELFF
TRBJ1-3,TRBV7-7,CASSPGLQGTDTIYF
TRBJ2-3,TRBV6-1,CASSEVAFMSTDTQYF
TRBJ1-3,TRBV18,CASSSTRTAGNTIYF
TRBJ2-4,TRBV5-5,CASSLAVGGRQNIQYF
TRBJ1-5,TRBV27,CASSPGTERRPQHF
TRBJ1-6,TRBV6-6,CASSPLMGFDSPLHF
TRBJ1-2,TRBV6-2/TRBV6-3,CASSYSRFGQGISYTF
TRBJ1-1,TRBV6-2/TRBV6-3,CASSSDGYTEAFF
TRBJ2-2,TRBV5-4,CASSLDQTGELFF
TRBJ1-3,TRBV7-2,CASSPQAGNTIYF
TRBJ2-7,TRBV4-2,CASSRTNYEQYF
TRBJ2-1,TRBV18,CASSVGTTNAGEQFF